A single sample is the source of the 12 T cell receptor beta chains below, sequenced in a study of CD8+ T cells in alopecia areata. cDNA prepared by RNA extraction and subsequent reverse transcription served as the template for sequencing. Clones were sequenced by immunoSEQ multiplex PCR, and TCRdb holds only the in-frame ones, with some missing. In the table there are 75,000 to 85,000 clones, around 66% of which are singletons. Treatment: oral pan-JAK inhibitor, 5-10 mg twice daily. Source: CD8+ T cells sorted from blood, taken at week 24, from a patient treated with tofacitinib. These receptors came from a human donor with alopecia areata.

This clone was seen just once. V gene TRBV4-3 combines with J gene TRBJ2-3, with D possibly being TRBD1 or TRBD2 (5 bases each). CDR3 size: 17 residues. Deletions cut 2 bases from V and 0 bases from J, with 15 bases between. Germline V gives CDR1 LGHNA, CDR2 YSLEER. This CDR3 reads CASSQPTRDVSTDTQYF. CDR3 in DNA: TGCGCCAGCAGCCAACCTACCCGGGACGTAAGCACAGATACGCAGTATTTT.

This clone turned up a few times. V usage is TRBV19 and J usage is TRBJ1-5; D possibly corresponds to TRBD1 (5 bases). This CDR3 has 14 amino acids. Germline-derived CDR1 and CDR2 are LNHDA and SQIVND (reference sequence). V gave up 4 bases and J gave up 4 bases, with 11 bases separating them. The CDR3 protein is CASSTGTGNQPQHF. As DNA, the CDR3 is TGTGCCAGTAGTACCGGGACGGGGAATCAGCCCCAGCATTTT.

This clone was seen more than once but under ten times. The chain links TRBV11-2 to TRBJ2-7; 8 bases line up with TRBD1. V lost 2 bases and J lost 4; bases outside the gene matches: 4. CDR3 length: 14 amino acids. Looked up from germline, CDR1 is SGHAT and CDR2 is FQNNGV. CDR3 nucleotides: TGTGCCAGCAGCTTACAGGGGGCGCGGTACGAGCAGTACTTC. Residues: CASSLQGARYEQYF. The full variable domain, its missing parts supplied by reference TRBV11-2 and TRBJ2-7, is EAGVAQSPRYKIIEKRQSVAFWCNPISGHATLYWYQQILGQGPKLLIQFQNNGVVDDSQLPKDRFSAERLKGVDSTLKIQPAKLEDSAVYLCASSLQGARYEQYFGPGTRLTVT.

The rearrangement joins TRBV5-1 to TRBJ2-7, with D tentatively TRBD2 (6 bases). V was clipped by 4 bases and J by 5 bases, with 22 bases between them. Germline V gives CDR1 SGHRS, CDR2 YFSETQ. The CDR3 is made up of 16 amino acids. The CDR3, as DNA: TGCGCCAGCAGCCCATGGGACTCCGGATCTTCTAACGAGCAGTACTTC. Translation gives CASSPWDSGSSNEQYF.

V is TRBV27 and J is TRBJ2-7; the D call may be TRBD1 or TRBD2 (5 bases each). The CDR3 is made up of 12 amino acids. Trimming removed 6 bases at V and 3 bases at J, with 9 bases between. The V gene's germline CDR1 is MNHEY and CDR2 SMNVEV (reference sequence). The CDR3 sequence is CASRTGHYEQYF. DNA of the CDR3: TGTGCCAGCAGAACGGGGCACTACGAGCAGTACTTC.

In the case of this clone: One end of the junction fails to match germline, which may point to a read error. The chain has TRBV11-2 and TRBJ1-2; 10 positions match TRBD1. Per germline, CDR1 SGHAT and CDR2 FQNNGV. CDR3 size: 15 residues. CDR3 coding DNA: TGCGCCAGCAGCCCCGGGACAGGGGATAACTATGGCTACACCTTC. This codes for CASSPGTGDNYGYTF.

This clone was counted a few times. This chain joins TRBV9 and TRBJ1-2; 7 positions match TRBD1. This CDR3 is 17 amino acids long. Germline V gives CDR1 SGDLS, CDR2 YYNGEE. V shed 0 bases, J shed 2 bases, and the junction held 10 bases outside the gene matches. The CDR3 DNA reads TGTGCCAGCAGCGTAGCTAACCCCTCACAGGGGAACTATGGCTACACCTTC. The encoded protein is CASSVANPSQGNYGYTF. Full variable domain (missing parts from reference TRBV9 and TRBJ1-2): DSGVTQTPKHLITATGQRVTLRCSPRSGDLSVYWYQQSLDQGLQFLIQYYNGEERAKGNILERFSAQQFPDLHSELNLSSLELGDSALYFCASSVANPSQGNYGYTFGSGTRLTVV.

As to this clone: Sequence at one end of the junction differs from germline and may be a read error. The identical CDR3 is also encoded by other nucleotide sequences in the sample. V and J are TRBV29-1 and TRBJ2-1; 12 bases map to TRBD2. Germline assignment: CDR1 SQVTM and CDR2 ANQGSEA. This CDR3 is built from 15 residues. This CDR3 reads CSVPSTSGSLDEQFF. CDR3 DNA sequence: TGCAGCGTCCCATCGACTAGCGGGAGTTTGGATGAACAGTTCTTC.

The chain couples TRBV6-1 to TRBJ1-2, with no clear D. CDR1 is MNHNS and CDR2 is SASEGT in the germline V gene. Deletions cut 6 bases from V and 4 bases from J, with 9 bases between. This CDR3 has 12 residues. This CDR3 reads CASSRWGYGYTF. CDR3 in DNA: TGTGCCAGCAGCCGTTGGGGCTATGGCTACACCTTC.

This chain joins TRBV6-5 and TRBJ1-2; no clear D gene. V was pared by 4 bases and J by 4 bases, with 13 bases between. The germline gives CDR1 MNHEY, CDR2 SVGAGI. CDR3 length equals 14 residues. Here the CDR3 reads CASSSYNLSYGYTF. Written as DNA, the CDR3 is TGTGCCAGCAGTTCCTATAACCTAAGCTATGGCTACACCTTC.

V gene TRBV2 combines with J gene TRBJ2-1, with 7 bases lining up with TRBD2. Losses at the gene ends were 7 bases for V and 6 bases for J; bases not matched to a gene: 9. This CDR3 comprises 14 residues. CDR1 SNHLY and CDR2 FYNNEI come from the germline V gene. The CDR3 region is CASMMASGLNEQFF. In nucleotides, the CDR3 is TGTGCCAGCATGATGGCTAGCGGCCTCAATGAGCAGTTCTTC.

This clone was counted at least ten times. This chain links TRBV6-5 with TRBJ2-1; the D call may be TRBD1 or TRBD2 (6 bases each). V was clipped by 2 bases and J by 4 bases, with 15 bases between them. This CDR3 has 16 residues. Looked up from germline, CDR1 is MNHEY and CDR2 is SVGAGI. The CDR3 sequence: CASSYRPGASYNEQFF. In nucleotides, the CDR3 is TGTGCCAGCAGTTACCGCCCGGGGGCCTCATACAATGAGCAGTTCTTC.